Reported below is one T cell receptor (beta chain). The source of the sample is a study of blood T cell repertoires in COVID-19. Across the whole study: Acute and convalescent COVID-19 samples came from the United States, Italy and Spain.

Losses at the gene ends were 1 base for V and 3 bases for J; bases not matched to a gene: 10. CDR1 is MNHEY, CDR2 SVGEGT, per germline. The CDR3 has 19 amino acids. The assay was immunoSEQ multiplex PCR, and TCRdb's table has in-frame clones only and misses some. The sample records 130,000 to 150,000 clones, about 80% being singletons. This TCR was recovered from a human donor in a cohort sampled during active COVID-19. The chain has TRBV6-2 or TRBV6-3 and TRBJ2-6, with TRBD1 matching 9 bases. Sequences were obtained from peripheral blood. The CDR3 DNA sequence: TGTGCCAGCAGTTACTTAAGTACAGGGGGCCGTTTTGGGGCCAACGTCCTGACTTTC. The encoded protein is CASSYLSTGGRFGANVLTF.